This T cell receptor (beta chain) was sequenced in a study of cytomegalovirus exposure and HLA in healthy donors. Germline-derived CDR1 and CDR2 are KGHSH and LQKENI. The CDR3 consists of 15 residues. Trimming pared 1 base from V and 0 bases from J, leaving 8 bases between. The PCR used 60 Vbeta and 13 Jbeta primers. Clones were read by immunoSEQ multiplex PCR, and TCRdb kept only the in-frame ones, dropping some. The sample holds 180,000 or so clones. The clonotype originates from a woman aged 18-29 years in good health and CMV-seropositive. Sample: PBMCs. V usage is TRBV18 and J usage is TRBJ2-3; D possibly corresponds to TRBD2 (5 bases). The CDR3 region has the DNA TGTGCCAGCTCACCACGGAGCGGTAGCACAGATACGCAGTATTTT. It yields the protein CASSPRSGSTDTQYF.